The sequence of this T cell receptor (beta chain) was determined in a study of blood T cell repertoires in COVID-19. The study recruited people aged about 18 to 95 years across about two dozen US areas. The table came from immunoSEQ multiplex PCR; TCRdb's copy has only in-frame clones and leaves some out. The table records approximately 170,000 clones, 70% to 90% of them present only once. Germline V gene sequence: CDR1 SNHLY, CDR2 FYNNEI. V gave up 4 bases and J gave up 8 bases, with 14 bases separating them. The CDR3 loop spans 13 amino acids. Source material: PBMCs or T cells enriched from blood (not recorded which). The clonotype comes from a woman in her fifties or sixties who had recovered from COVID-19. The gene calls are TRBV2 and TRBJ1-2; D is unresolved. CDR3 in DNA: TGTGCCAGCAGTGTCGGTGGCGCGGGAGGCTACACCTTC. This codes for CASSVGGAGGYTF. Combining the CDR3 with reference TRBV2 and TRBJ1-2 gives the whole variable domain EPEVTQTPSHQVTQMGQEVILRCVPISNHLYFYWYRQILGQKVEFLVSFYNNEISEKSEIFDDQFSVERPDGSNFTLKIRSTKLEDSAMYFCASSVGGAGGYTFGSGTRLTVV.